This paragraph covers one TCR beta chain sequence. Its antigen is as yet unknown. CDR3 length: 17 residues. V was shortened by 2 bases and J by 0 bases, with 14 bases between the two germline ends. Germline V lookup: CDR1 KGHSH, CDR2 LQKENI. This sample stems from a study of cytomegalovirus exposure and HLA in healthy donors. General study points: One variant, a missense change in DCLRE1C, was linked in a later analysis to TCR beta V- and J-gene trimming. The authors enumerated over 150 TCR beta chains as linked to cytomegalovirus. As confirmed in vitro, a few CMV-associated chains were specific for CMV antigens. Generally TCR sequences proved uncommon, though certain public TCRs appeared in numerous donors.

The PCR had 60 Vbeta and 13 Jbeta primers. TCRdb keeps only in-frame clones here, not all; method: immunoSEQ multiplex PCR. The sample carries over 100,000 clones, approximately 80% recorded once. This clonotype was sampled from a female donor in good health and CMV-seronegative. The chain has TRBV18 and TRBJ1-3; D may be TRBD1 (6 bases). Sequenced material: PBMCs. The CDR3 sequence: CASSPIGQHNSGNTIYF. DNA for the CDR3: TGTGCCAGCTCACCAATAGGACAGCACAACTCTGGAAACACCATATATTTT.